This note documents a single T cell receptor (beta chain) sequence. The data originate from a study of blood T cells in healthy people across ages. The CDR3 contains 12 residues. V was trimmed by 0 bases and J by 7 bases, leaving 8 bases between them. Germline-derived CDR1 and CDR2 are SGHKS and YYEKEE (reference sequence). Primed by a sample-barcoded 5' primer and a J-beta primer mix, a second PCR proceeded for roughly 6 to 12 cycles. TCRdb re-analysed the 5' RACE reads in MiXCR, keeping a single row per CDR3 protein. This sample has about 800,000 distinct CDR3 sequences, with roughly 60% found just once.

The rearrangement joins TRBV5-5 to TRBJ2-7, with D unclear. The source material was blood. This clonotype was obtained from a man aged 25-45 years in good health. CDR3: CASSLEKLEQYF. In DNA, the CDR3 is TGTGCCAGCAGCTTGGAGAAACTAGAGCAGTACTTC.